This T cell receptor beta chain comes out of a study of chemoradiotherapy in HPV16-positive cancers (dated by TCRdb to about 2022). With respect to the entire study: Using functional T-cell assays on cells from a couple of HPV16-positive patients, the researchers defined candidate HPV-specific T-cell clones and common TCR motifs. The study asked whether T-cell immunity to the HPV oncoproteins E6 and E7 changes during chemoradiotherapy and whether this immunity affects survival. The candidate HPV-specific TCRs and motifs were then tracked in TCR repertoires from about 93 patients with HPV-related cancers.

The CDR3 covers 11 residues, taking in both the cysteine and the phenylalanine. Only the CDR3 part of the read is kept: 33 bases, read in frame from the first base. CDR1 and CDR2, per the germline V gene (reference sequence), are GTSNPN and SVGIG. Repertoires were sampled repeatedly over the course of chemoradiotherapy so that clonal expansion in the tumor microenvironment could be followed. In regard to this clone: The antigen this receptor binds is unknown. The sample holds no much larger clone one base away, and base qualities are not on file.

What the work shows at the level of the full study, not this receptor alone: The functional definition of HPV-specific T cells came from only a couple of HPV16-positive patients, and the survival association was reported for HPV16-positive patients. Expansion of candidate HPV-specific clones and E7-related TCR motifs was observed in the tumor microenvironment during treatment, whereas no such expansion was observed for non-HPV-specific T cells. In HPV16-positive patients, expansion of HPV-responsive T cells during chemoradiotherapy was associated with improved recurrence-free survival.

The library was prepared using the immunoSEQ multiplex PCR assay. This is the immuneACCESS table as TCRdb keeps it, with only in-frame sequences that have V and J called. A part of the clones is gone; compared with another copy, unresolved V genes explain less than half, and the rest is unexplained. For this sample the table gives around 16,000 clones, of which approximately 79% were detected only once. The biggest ten clones account for approximately 11% of the sample. This material was obtained from a patient who underwent chemoradiotherapy. The sequence links TRBV30 to TRBJ1-4, with a tentative D gene TRBD1 over 5 matching bases. This TCR came from a human donor with HPV-associated anogenital cancer. The nucleotides read TGTTCTGCAAGGGGCAATGAAAAACTGTTTTTT. It specifies CSARGNEKLFF.